One sample yielded the 17 T cell receptor beta chains listed below, sequenced in a study of CD8+ T cells in alopecia areata. Extracted RNA was reverse transcribed, and the resulting cDNA served as sequencing template. The data were produced by immunoSEQ multiplex PCR, yet TCRdb's version contains in-frame clones alone and is incomplete. This sample has 65,000 to 95,000 clones, with roughly 50% found just once. Specimen: NKG2D-high CD8+ T cells sorted from blood. The receptors come from a human donor with alopecia areata.

This clone was found a few times. The gene calls are TRBV18 and TRBJ2-1; possible D gene TRBD1, 6 bases. Germline loops: CDR1 KGHSH, CDR2 LQKENI. Trimming stripped 5 bases from V and 1 base from J, with 12 bases between. The CDR3 extends over 15 amino acids. CDR3 sequence (DNA): TGTGCCAGCTCAACCCGGGACATATCCTACAATGAGCAGTTCTTC. As protein: CASSTRDISYNEQFF.

This rearrangement joins TRBV2 to TRBJ1-2; D is undetermined. Trimming cost V 1 base and J 6 bases, with 21 bases left between them. Germline V gives CDR1 SNHLY, CDR2 FYNNEI. CDR3 length: 17 residues. CDR3 residues: CASSEGSTASRKNGYTF. CDR3 in DNA: TGTGCCAGCAGTGAAGGGTCCACAGCTTCAAGAAAGAATGGCTACACCTTC.

The chain recombines TRBV27 with TRBJ1-5, with D uncertain. Deletions cut 3 bases from V and 8 bases from J, with 14 bases between. Germline CDR1 is MNHEY and CDR2 is SMNVEV (reference sequence). This CDR3 is 14 amino acids long. The CDR3 sequence: CASSFHPTQEPQHF. CDR3 in DNA: TGTGCCAGCAGTTTCCACCCCACTCAGGAGCCCCAGCATTTT.

This clone has just a few counts. The V call is TRBV2, the J call TRBJ2-4; D remains unclear. Germline CDR1 is SNHLY and CDR2 is FYNNEI. Trimming removed 0 bases from V and 7 bases from J, with 7 bases in between. The length of the CDR3 is 13 residues. The CDR3 DNA reads as TGTGCCAGCAGTGAAGCGCCGGGCAACATTCAGTACTTC. Protein product: CASSEAPGNIQYF.

V and J are TRBV9 and TRBJ2-1, with 7 bases identical to TRBD2. Germline V gene lookup returns CDR1 SGDLS and CDR2 YYNGEE. CDR3 length: 15 amino acids. Unmatched junction bases numbered 4, after V lost 4 bases and J lost 0 bases. The CDR3 DNA reads TGTGCCAGCAGCCCTTGGGGGGGCTCCTACAATGAGCAGTTCTTC. This sequence encodes CASSPWGGSYNEQFF.

The rearrangement joins TRBV29-1 to TRBJ2-5, with a weak D call TRBD1 (5 bases). The CDR3 extends over 13 amino acids. Germline CDR1 is SQVTM and CDR2 is ANQGSEA. V shed 4 bases and J shed 1 base, with 10 bases lying between them. The CDR3 sequence: CSVGGDSQETQYF. The CDR3 coding sequence is TGCAGCGTTGGAGGTGACAGCCAAGAGACCCAGTACTTC.

The gene calls are TRBV13 and TRBJ2-2; D is uncertain. This CDR3 spans 13 amino acids. Germline V gene data show CDR1 as PRHDT and CDR2 as FYEKMQ (reference sequence). Deletions cut 4 bases from V and 5 bases from J, with 8 bases between. CDR3 in amino acids: CASSYTDTGELFF. As DNA, the CDR3 is TGTGCCAGCAGCTACACCGATACCGGGGAGCTGTTTTTT.

This rearrangement joins TRBV29-1 to TRBJ1-1; D perhaps matches TRBD1 (6 bases). The germline V gene has CDR1 SQVTM and CDR2 ANQGSEA. Trimming removed 7 bases from V and 0 bases from J, with 12 bases in between. This CDR3 has 13 amino acids. The DNA for the CDR3 is TGCAGCGAAAGCAGGGGCCTGAACACTGAAGCTTTCTTT. It encodes CSESRGLNTEAFF.

V is TRBV2 and J is TRBJ2-1, with 9 bases identical to TRBD1. Germline lookup yields CDR1 SNHLY and CDR2 FYNNEI. Trimming removed 8 bases from V and 2 bases from J; junction bases left unmatched: 7. This CDR3 contains 15 residues. This CDR3 is CASLPGQGPYNEQFF. As DNA, the CDR3 is TGTGCCAGCCTGCCGGGACAGGGCCCCTACAATGAGCAGTTCTTC.

The chain is built from TRBV4-3 and TRBJ1-2, with a tentative D call TRBD1 (5 bases). The CDR3 totals 16 residues. V lost 0 bases to trimming and J lost 4 bases, with 15 bases between them. CDR1 and CDR2 from the germline V gene are LGHNA and YSLEER. In nucleotides, the CDR3 is TGCGCCAGCAGCCAAGATCGTGGGGGAACCGGCTATGGCTACACCTTC. Its translation: CASSQDRGGTGYGYTF.

The chain joins TRBV9 to TRBJ2-3; 7 bases are a match to TRBD2. The CDR3 loop spans 15 amino acids. J gave up 6 bases and V 3 bases, and 10 bases lay outside the gene matches. CDR1 and CDR2 from the germline V gene are SGDLS and YYNGEE. The CDR3: CASSASGAITDTQYF. CDR3 bases: TGTGCCAGCAGCGCCAGCGGGGCCATCACGGATACGCAGTATTTT.

This clone came up a few times. The CDR3 DNA is TGCAGCGTGCCTGGGGCGACGGGTGGCTACACCTTC. This sequence encodes CSVPGATGGYTF. The gene calls are TRBV29-1 and TRBJ1-2; possible D gene TRBD1, 5 bases. The V end lost 6 bases, the J end lost 7 bases, and 15 bases lay between the germline ends. This CDR3 contains 12 residues. The V gene's germline CDR1 is SQVTM and CDR2 ANQGSEA.

With regard to this clone: Compared with germline, one end of the junction differs, possibly owing to a read error. J is TRBJ2-7 and V is TRBV29-1, with TRBD1 matching 7 bases. This CDR3 is built from 13 residues. Germline-derived CDR1 and CDR2 are SQVTM and ANQGSEA. The CDR3 sequence: CSVEGTDAYEQYF. CDR3 DNA: TGCAGCGTCGAAGGGACAGACGCCTACGAGCAGTACTTC.

The J gene is TRBJ2-1, the V gene TRBV7-2, with D hard to call. Trimming cost V 5 bases and J 10 bases, with 15 bases left between them. The germline gives CDR1 SGHTA, CDR2 FQGNSA. There are 13 residues in the CDR3. The CDR3 region has the DNA TGTGCCAGCAGCCCGCTCCTAGGTAGGGAGCAGTTCTTC. Translated, it gives CASSPLLGREQFF.

This clone was detected a few times. The V and J genes are TRBV4-2 and TRBJ2-5; no definite D call. Germline assignment: CDR1 LGHNA and CDR2 YNFKEQ. The V and J ends lost 3 bases and 7 bases respectively, with 9 bases between them. This CDR3 has 12 amino acids. In DNA, the CDR3 is TGTGCCAGCAGCCACCCTGGCGGGACCCAGTACTTC. It translates to CASSHPGGTQYF.

Only a few counts were recorded for this clone. This rearrangement joins TRBV28 to TRBJ2-1; 9 bases are shared with TRBD1. Germline trimming cut 6 bases from V and 1 base from J; bases unmatched to any gene: 4. Germline assignment: CDR1 MDHEN and CDR2 SYDVKM. The CDR3 loop spans 15 amino acids. CDR3 nucleotides: TGTGCCAGCAGCCGAGGACAGGGGTCCTACAATGAGCAGTTCTTC. The encoded protein is CASSRGQGSYNEQFF.

CDR3 bases: TGTGCCAGCAGGGGGGCCGGTGGGACAGCGGGCTACGAGCAGTACTTC. Protein: CASRGAGGTAGYEQYF. The gene calls are TRBV27 and TRBJ2-7, with D maybe TRBD1 (7 bases). The V and J ends lost 6 bases and 3 bases respectively, with 21 bases between them. CDR3 length equals 16 residues. Per germline, CDR1 MNHEY and CDR2 SMNVEV (reference sequence).